This T cell receptor (beta chain) was obtained from a study of blood T cell repertoires in COVID-19. A few counts support this clone. Assay: immunoSEQ multiplex PCR; the TCRdb copy retains only in-frame clones and omits some. The sample shows roughly 190,000 clones, approximately 85% of them seen only once. The V and J ends lost 10 bases and 0 bases respectively, with 10 bases between them. The CDR3 runs to 14 residues. Germline lookup yields CDR1 SNHLY and CDR2 FYNNEI. This sequence originates from an older woman with acute or convalescent COVID-19. The chain couples TRBV2 to TRBJ1-6; D call uncertain. Sequencing was carried out using peripheral blood. The CDR3 nucleotides read TGTGCCACAGGCCGGGGCTCCTATAATTCACCCCTCCACTTT. It encodes CATGRGSYNSPLHF.